Listed below are T cell receptor beta chains from one sample, sequenced in a study of identical twins. One entry per CDR3 protein, called by TCRdb with MiXCR from the 5' RACE reads. The sample includes 500,000 to 550,000 distinct CDR3 sequences, around 20% of them seen just once. These data are also associated with another study on yellow fever vaccine responses in identical twins.

The sample comprised CD4+ T cells sorted from blood. The source of these receptors is a woman aged 18-35 years in good health. The conserved cysteine and the conserved F or W are not part of the CDR3 here. The D gene is left open where the match is weak.

D: .
J: TRBJ2-7
V: TRBV7-8
CDR3: ASSLAPDRSYEQY

D: .
J: TRBJ2-7
V: TRBV15
CDR3: ATSRDLGGMNEQY

D: TRBD1
J: TRBJ2-5
V: TRBV5-1
CDR3: ASSLTRDRPTRETQY

D: TRBD2
J: TRBJ2-1
V: TRBV7-3
CDR3: ASSLTTSGIYEQF

D: .
J: TRBJ2-3
V: TRBV4-1
CDR3: ASRRTESTDTQY

D: .
J: TRBJ2-4
V: TRBV29-1
CDR3: SVEMLAKNIQY

D: TRBD2
J: TRBJ2-1
V: TRBV24-1
CDR3: ATKRGGLNEQF

D: TRBD2
J: TRBJ2-2
V: TRBV20-1
CDR3: SARTSGINTGELF

D: .
J: TRBJ1-6
V: TRBV5-1
CDR3: ASRSSQGNSPLH

D: TRBD2
J: TRBJ2-7
V: TRBV11-1
CDR3: ASSSGGRGYEQY

D: .
J: TRBJ2-5
V: TRBV18
CDR3: ASSGGQPVAQY

D: .
J: TRBJ2-1
V: TRBV12-3/TRBV12-4
CDR3: ASSFQGGGSNEQF

D: .
J: TRBJ2-3
V: TRBV29-1
CDR3: SVEDPFRSRDTQY

D: TRBD2
J: TRBJ2-3
V: TRBV7-6
CDR3: ASSFGTSGSDTQY

D: .
J: TRBJ2-1
V: TRBV21-1
CDR3: ASSNSFPPGLAGVYEQF